The present T cell receptor beta chain was sequenced within a study of T-cell memory formation after mild COVID-19. The germline gives CDR1 SGHRS, CDR2 YFSETQ. This CDR3 is built from 16 residues. J was trimmed by 5 bases and V by 1 base; bases with no gene match: 9. TCRdb analysed the 5' RACE reads with MiXCR anew, one entry per CDR3 protein. The data show approximately 260,000 distinct CDR3 sequences, with 15% to 20% seen just once and 23% held by the top ten. The clonotype was recovered from a man aged 18 to 29 who had mild COVID-19 (a few samples of this study predate the infection). Cell type and time point are not known. The chain has TRBV5-1 and TRBJ2-5; the match to TRBD1 covers 9 bases. Sequenced: PBMCs or a T cell subset sorted from them (not recorded which). Here the CDR3 reads CASSLWTGEVSETQYF. The CDR3 nucleotides read TGCGCCAGCAGCTTGTGGACAGGGGAGGTTTCGGAGACCCAGTACTTC.